What follows are 12 T cell receptor beta chains derived from one specimen sequenced in a study of blood T cell repertoires in COVID-19. This table comes from immunoSEQ multiplex PCR, and its TCRdb copy is limited to in-frame clones, with some not included. Among fewer than 600,000 clones listed, roughly 89% were seen once. Sequenced: peripheral blood. These TCRs come from a man between 18 and 29 years old with COVID-19, enrolled during active disease.

The rearrangement joins TRBV2 to TRBJ1-1; TRBD1 aligns across 7 bases. J lost 3 bases, V lost 4 bases, and 2 bases had no gene match. This CDR3 comprises 13 residues. Germline V lookup: CDR1 SNHLY, CDR2 FYNNEI. This CDR3 reads CASSVTGYTEAFF. CDR3 in DNA: TGTGCCAGCAGTGTGACAGGGTACACTGAAGCTTTCTTT.

Only one count was recorded for this clone. This chain uses TRBV19 with TRBJ1-1, with D uncertain. V was trimmed by 3 bases and J by 0 bases, leaving 8 bases between them. The CDR3 consists of 14 residues. CDR1 is LNHDA, CDR2 SQIVND, per germline (reference sequence). The CDR3 loop reads CASSMTGMNTEAFF. The CDR3 nucleotides read TGTGCCAGTAGTATGACGGGAATGAACACTGAAGCTTTCTTT.

This rearrangement joins TRBV9 to TRBJ2-7; weak D call: TRBD2 (6 bases). Trimming took 4 bases from V and 4 from J, leaving 15 bases between them. The CDR3 sequence is 14 residues long. Germline V lookup: CDR1 SGDLS, CDR2 YYNGEE. The CDR3 sequence is CASSPQRAEYEQYF. The CDR3 DNA sequence: TGTGCCAGCAGCCCACAGCGGGCGGAATACGAGCAGTACTTC.

In this sample, this clone turned up once. J is TRBJ1-2 and V is TRBV24-1, with TRBD1 matching 7 bases. V lost 4 bases and J lost 8; bases outside the gene matches: 3. Germline assignment: CDR1 KGHDR and CDR2 SFDVKD. CDR3 size: 12 residues. The CDR3 bases are TGTGCCACCAGTGACAACAGGGGCGGCTACACCTTC. As protein: CATSDNRGGYTF.

This chain links TRBV27 with TRBJ1-4, with 9 bases that match TRBD1. The CDR3 length is 14 residues. V shed 5 bases and J 5 bases; nucleotides not matched to a gene: 3. Germline V gives CDR1 MNHEY, CDR2 SMNVEV (reference sequence). CDR3 nucleotide sequence: TGTGCCAGCAGTAAGACAGGGGGAAATGAAAAACTGTTTTTT. Residues: CASSKTGGNEKLFF.

V usage is TRBV11-3 and J usage is TRBJ2-6, with TRBD2 matching 9 bases. J was trimmed by 10 bases and V by 2 bases; bases with no gene match: 6. The CDR3 sequence is 15 residues long. CDR1 is SGHNT, CDR2 YENEEA, per germline. The CDR3 loop reads CASSLRASGTNVLTF. Written as DNA, the CDR3 is TGTGCCAGCAGCTTAAGGGCTAGCGGGACGAACGTCCTGACTTTC.

The chain uses TRBV16 and TRBJ1-1; maybe TRBD1 (5 bases). Per germline, CDR1 KGHSY and CDR2 FQNENV. The CDR3 extends over 15 amino acids. The V and J ends lost 2 bases and 4 bases respectively, with 14 bases between them. CDR3 loop: CASSQQGGGSTEAFF. The CDR3 bases are TGTGCCAGCAGCCAACAGGGCGGCGGGAGCACTGAAGCTTTCTTT.

With respect to this clone: The junction and the germline gene differ at one end; a read error may be behind it. The chain couples TRBV7-7 to TRBJ2-3; 14 bases line up with TRBD2. Germline CDR1 is SSHAT and CDR2 is FNYEAQ (reference sequence). The CDR3 totals 16 residues. The CDR3 reads CASSSGLAGAQGTQYF. DNA for the CDR3: TGTGCTAGCAGCTCGGGACTAGCGGGAGCTCAGGGTACGCAGTATTTT.

The chain recombines TRBV5-4 with TRBJ2-7; 9 nucleotides line up with TRBD1. Germline V CDR1 and CDR2: SGHNT, YYREEE (reference sequence). Trimming cost V 3 bases and J 7 bases; bases outside gene matches: 11. The CDR3 contains 15 residues. This CDR3 reads CASSSRDRDTREQYF. CDR3 DNA sequence: TGTGCCAGCAGCTCTAGGGACAGGGATACCAGGGAGCAGTACTTC.

The chain couples TRBV18 to TRBJ1-3; 7 nucleotides align to TRBD1. After removal of 3 bases from V and 5 bases from J, the junction contained 10 bases not matched to a gene. The CDR3 contains 16 residues. The V gene's germline CDR1 is KGHSH and CDR2 LQKENI. CDR3 coding DNA: TGTGCCAGCTCACCGGCAGGGGGGAATATTAGAAACACCATATATTTT. It translates to CASSPAGGNIRNTIYF.

DNA for the CDR3: TGTGCCACCAGTGAAGCAGGGCAGAGTACCTATGGCTACACCTTC. This encodes CATSEAGQSTYGYTF. The V call is TRBV24-1, the J call TRBJ1-2, with D perhaps matching TRBD1 (5 bases). The CDR3 length is 15 residues. The germline gives CDR1 KGHDR, CDR2 SFDVKD. V shed 4 bases and J shed 4 bases, with 15 bases lying between them.

This rearrangement joins TRBV27 to TRBJ1-1, with TRBD1 matching over 7 bases. This CDR3 region has 14 residues. Germline V gene data show CDR1 as MNHEY and CDR2 as SMNVEV (reference sequence). V lost 7 bases and J lost 0; bases outside the gene matches: 5. CDR3 sequence reads: CASKQDRLNTEAFF. For the CDR3, the DNA is TGTGCCAGCAAGCAGGACAGGCTGAACACTGAAGCTTTCTTT.